The entry below gives a single TCR beta chain sequence along with its context. Scientists recovered RNA and DNA together from approximately 20-30 mg of unsorted bulk tissue. Total RNA amounting to roughly 450 ng was the source from which TCR beta cDNA was made with a constant-region primer. Slightly modified ARM-PCR, run as three nested multiplex PCR rounds, produced the TCR beta libraries. The first two PCR rounds, roughly 9 cycles each, used TRBV1-TRBV30 forward primers and a C-beta reverse primer. TCRdb passed the multiplex PCR reads through MiXCR, listing each CDR3 protein once. The sample holds about 30,000 distinct CDR3 sequences, about 71% seen once. This specimen comes from a study of tumor-infiltrating lymphocytes in primary liver carcinoma. Trimming stripped 8 bases from V and 4 bases from J, with 18 bases between. Germline CDR1 SGHKS, CDR2 YYEKEE (reference sequence). The CDR3 length is 14 residues.

The specimen sequenced was liver tumor tissue from sampling region 3. Subset defined: tumor region T3, left-lateral pole. The TCR sequence derives from a woman in her thirties with primary liver carcinoma and hepatitis B virus infection. This chain uses TRBV5-5 with TRBJ1-1; perhaps TRBD1 as D (6 bases). CDR3 region: CASNLWTEGTEAFF. The DNA of the CDR3 is TGTGCCAGTAACTTGTGGACAGAGGGCACTGAAGCTTTCTTT. The entire variable domain, with the rest obtained from reference TRBV5-5 and TRBJ1-1, is as follows: DAGVTQSPTHLIKTRGQQVTLRCSPISGHKSVSWYQQVLGQGPQFIFQYYEKEERGRGNFPDRFSARQFPNYSSELNVNALLLGDSALYLCASNLWTEGTEAFFGQGTRLTVV.